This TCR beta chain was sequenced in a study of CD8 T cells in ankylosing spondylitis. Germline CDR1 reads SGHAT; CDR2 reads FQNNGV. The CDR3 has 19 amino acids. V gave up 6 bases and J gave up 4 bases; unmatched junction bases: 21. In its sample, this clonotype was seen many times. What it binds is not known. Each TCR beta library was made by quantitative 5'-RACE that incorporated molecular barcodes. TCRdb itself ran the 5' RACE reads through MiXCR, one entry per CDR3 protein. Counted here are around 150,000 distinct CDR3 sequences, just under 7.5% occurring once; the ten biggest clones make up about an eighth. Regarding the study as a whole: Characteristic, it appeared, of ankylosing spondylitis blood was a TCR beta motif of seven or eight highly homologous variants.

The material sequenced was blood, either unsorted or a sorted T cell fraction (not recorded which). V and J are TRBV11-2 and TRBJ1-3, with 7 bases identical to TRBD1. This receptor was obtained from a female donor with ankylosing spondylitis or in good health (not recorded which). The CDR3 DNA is TGTGCCAGCAGTCGAAAACGGGACAGTAATCTTCGAGGGGGAAACACCATATATTTT. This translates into CASSRKRDSNLRGGNTIYF. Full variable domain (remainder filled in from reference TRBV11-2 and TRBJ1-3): EAGVAQSPRYKIIEKRQSVAFWCNPISGHATLYWYQQILGQGPKLLIQFQNNGVVDDSQLPKDRFSAERLKGVDSTLKIQPAKLEDSAVYLCASSRKRDSNLRGGNTIYFGEGSWLTVV.